Listed below are T cell receptor beta chains from one sample, sequenced in a study of cytomegalovirus exposure and HLA in healthy donors. Data came from immunoSEQ multiplex PCR; TCRdb stores just in-frame clones and leaves some out. This table has some 140,000 clones, roughly 77% appearing once. The sample comprised PBMCs. Receptors were obtained from a man aged 25 to 45 in good health. Each CDR3 is given without its conserved first and last residue.

V gene: TRBV7-2; J gene: TRBJ1-3; CDR3 length: 12; CDR3 protein: ASSNDRATNTIY
V gene: TRBV19; J gene: TRBJ2-5; CDR3 length: 11; CDR3 protein: ASSITGQETQY
V gene: TRBV18; J gene: TRBJ2-1; CDR3 length: 13; CDR3 protein: ASSPPAGGGNEQF
V gene: TRBV30; J gene: TRBJ2-1; CDR3 length: 12; CDR3 protein: AWDRKSSYNEQF
V gene: TRBV18; J gene: TRBJ1-1; CDR3 length: 10; CDR3 protein: ASSPRQAEAF
V gene: TRBV9; J gene: TRBJ2-1; CDR3 length: 14; CDR3 protein: ASSVPPGLAGDEQF
V gene: TRBV5-1; J gene: TRBJ1-2; CDR3 length: 13; CDR3 protein: ASSLGDRVVYGYT
V gene: TRBV27; J gene: TRBJ2-7; CDR3 length: 10; CDR3 protein: ASSPQGYEQY
V gene: TRBV28; J gene: TRBJ2-2; CDR3 length: 10; CDR3 protein: ASRRVIGELF
V gene: TRBV2; J gene: TRBJ2-7; CDR3 length: 11; CDR3 protein: ASSESQDYEQY
V gene: TRBV19; J gene: TRBJ2-1; CDR3 length: 14; CDR3 protein: ASSRGLAGGYNEQF
V gene: TRBV11-2; J gene: TRBJ2-2; CDR3 length: 13; CDR3 protein: ASSLVASGTGELF
V gene: TRBV28; J gene: TRBJ2-4; CDR3 length: 12; CDR3 protein: ASVRGYDKNIQY
V gene: TRBV4-3; J gene: TRBJ1-4; CDR3 length: 15; CDR3 protein: ASSQEGRSATNEKLF
V gene: TRBV27; J gene: TRBJ1-2; CDR3 length: 13; CDR3 protein: ASRAWGLGNYGYT